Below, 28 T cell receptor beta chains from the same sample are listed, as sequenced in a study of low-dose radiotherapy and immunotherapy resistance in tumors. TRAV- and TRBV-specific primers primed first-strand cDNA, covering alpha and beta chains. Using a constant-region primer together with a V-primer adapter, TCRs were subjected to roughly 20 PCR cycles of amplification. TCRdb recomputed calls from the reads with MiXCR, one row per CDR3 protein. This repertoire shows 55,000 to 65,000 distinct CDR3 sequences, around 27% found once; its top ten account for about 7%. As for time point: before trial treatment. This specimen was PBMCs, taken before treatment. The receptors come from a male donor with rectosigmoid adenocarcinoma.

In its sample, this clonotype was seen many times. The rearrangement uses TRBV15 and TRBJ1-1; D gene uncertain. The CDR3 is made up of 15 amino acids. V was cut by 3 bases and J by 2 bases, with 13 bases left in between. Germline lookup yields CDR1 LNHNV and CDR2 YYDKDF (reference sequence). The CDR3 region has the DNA TGTGCCACCAGCAGGGGAGTTGCGGGAAACACTGAAGCTTTCTTT. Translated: CATSRGVAGNTEAFF.

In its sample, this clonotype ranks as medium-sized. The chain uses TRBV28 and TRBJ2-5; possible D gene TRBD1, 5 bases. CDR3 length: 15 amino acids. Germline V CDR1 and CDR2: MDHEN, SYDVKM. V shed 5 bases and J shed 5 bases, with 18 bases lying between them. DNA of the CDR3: TGTGCCAGCAGTCAGCCTGCCCAGGGTTGGGAGACCCAGTACTTC. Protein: CASSQPAQGWETQYF.

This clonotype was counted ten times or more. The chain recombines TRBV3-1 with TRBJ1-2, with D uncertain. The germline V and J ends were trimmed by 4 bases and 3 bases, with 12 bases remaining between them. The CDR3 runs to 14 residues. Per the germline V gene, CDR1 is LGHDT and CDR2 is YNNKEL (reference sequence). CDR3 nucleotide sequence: TGTGCCAGCAGCCCAGTCGCAGGAGACTATGGCTACACCTTC. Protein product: CASSPVAGDYGYTF. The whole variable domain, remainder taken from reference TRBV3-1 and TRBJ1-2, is DTAVSQTPKYLVTQMGNDKSIKCEQNLGHDTMYWYKQDSKKFLKIMFSYNNKELIINETVPNRFSPKSPDKAHLNLHINSLELGDSAVYFCASSPVAGDYGYTFGSGTRLTVV.

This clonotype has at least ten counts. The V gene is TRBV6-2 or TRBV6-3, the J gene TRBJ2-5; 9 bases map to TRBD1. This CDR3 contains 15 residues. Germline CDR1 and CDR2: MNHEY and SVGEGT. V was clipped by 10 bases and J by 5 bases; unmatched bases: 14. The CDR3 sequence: CAIEPGQGPAETQYF. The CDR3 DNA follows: TGTGCCATCGAACCGGGACAGGGTCCCGCGGAGACCCAGTACTTC.

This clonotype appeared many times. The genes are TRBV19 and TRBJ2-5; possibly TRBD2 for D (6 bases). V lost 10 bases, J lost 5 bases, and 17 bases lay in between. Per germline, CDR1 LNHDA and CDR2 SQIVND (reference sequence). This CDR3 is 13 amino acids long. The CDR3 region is CATRDSPSETQYF. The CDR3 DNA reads TGTGCCACCCGGGACTCGCCGAGTGAGACCCAGTACTTC.

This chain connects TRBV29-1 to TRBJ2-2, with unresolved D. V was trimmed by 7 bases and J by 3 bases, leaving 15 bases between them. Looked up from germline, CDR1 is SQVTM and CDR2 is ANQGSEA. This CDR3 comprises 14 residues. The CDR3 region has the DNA TGCAGCGGGAGCCCCGGGTCCGACACCGGGGAGCTGTTTTTT. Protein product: CSGSPGSDTGELFF.

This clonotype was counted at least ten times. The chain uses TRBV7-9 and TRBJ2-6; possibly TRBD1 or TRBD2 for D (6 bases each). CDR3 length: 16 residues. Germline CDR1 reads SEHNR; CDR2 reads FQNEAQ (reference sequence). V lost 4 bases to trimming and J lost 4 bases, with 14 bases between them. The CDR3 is CASSYGGAYGANVLTF. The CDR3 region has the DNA TGTGCCAGCAGCTACGGGGGCGCGTACGGGGCCAACGTCCTGACTTTC. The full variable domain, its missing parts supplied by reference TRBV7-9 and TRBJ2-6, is DTGVSQNPRHKITKRGQNVTFRCDPISEHNRLYWYRQTLGQGPEFLTYFQNEAQLEKSRLLSDRFSAERPKGSFSTLEIQRTEQGDSAMYLCASSYGGAYGANVLTFGAGSRLTVL.

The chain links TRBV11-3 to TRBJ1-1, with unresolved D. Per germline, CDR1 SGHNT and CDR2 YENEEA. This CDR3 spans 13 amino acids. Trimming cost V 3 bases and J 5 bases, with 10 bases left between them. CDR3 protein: CASSLTLGTEAFF. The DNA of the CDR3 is TGTGCCAGCAGCTTGACGCTCGGAACTGAAGCTTTCTTT. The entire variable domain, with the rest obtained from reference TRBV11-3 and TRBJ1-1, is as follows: EAGVVQSPRYKIIEKKQPVAFWCNPISGHNTLYWYLQNLGQGPELLIRYENEEAVDDSQLPKDRFSAERLKGVDSTLKIQPAELGDSAVYLCASSLTLGTEAFFGQGTRLTVV.

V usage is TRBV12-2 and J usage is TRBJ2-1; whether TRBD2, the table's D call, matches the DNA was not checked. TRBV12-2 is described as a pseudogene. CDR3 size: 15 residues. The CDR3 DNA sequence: TGTGCAAGTCGCTACCAGCGGGGGGGGTACAATGAGCAGTTCTTC. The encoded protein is CASRYQRGGYNEQFF.

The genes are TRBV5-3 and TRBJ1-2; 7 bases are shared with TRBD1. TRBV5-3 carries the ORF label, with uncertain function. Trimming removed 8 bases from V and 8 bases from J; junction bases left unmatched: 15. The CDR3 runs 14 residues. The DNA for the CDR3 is TGTGCCAGCAGCGCAATAACAGGGGAAGAAGGCTACACCTTC. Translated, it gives CASSAITGEEGYTF.

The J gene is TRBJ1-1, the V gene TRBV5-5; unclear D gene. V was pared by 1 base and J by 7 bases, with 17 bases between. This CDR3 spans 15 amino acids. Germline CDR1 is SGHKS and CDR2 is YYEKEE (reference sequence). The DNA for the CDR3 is TGTGCCAGCAGCTTGTCTTCGGCAGGACTTCGTGAAGCTTTCTTT. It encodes CASSLSSAGLREAFF.

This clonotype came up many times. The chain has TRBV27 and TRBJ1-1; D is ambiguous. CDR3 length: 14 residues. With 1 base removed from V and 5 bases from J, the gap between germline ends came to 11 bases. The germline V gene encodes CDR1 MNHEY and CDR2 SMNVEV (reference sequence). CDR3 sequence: CASSLLGGETEAFF. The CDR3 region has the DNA TGTGCCAGCAGTTTATTGGGCGGTGAAACTGAAGCTTTCTTT.

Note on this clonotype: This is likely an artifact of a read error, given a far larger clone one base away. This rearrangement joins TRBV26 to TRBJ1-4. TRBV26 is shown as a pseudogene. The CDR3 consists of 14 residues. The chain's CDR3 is CASSSRVYNEKLFF. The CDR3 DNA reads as TGTGCCAGCAGTTCTAGGGTCTATAATGAAAAACTGTTTTTT.

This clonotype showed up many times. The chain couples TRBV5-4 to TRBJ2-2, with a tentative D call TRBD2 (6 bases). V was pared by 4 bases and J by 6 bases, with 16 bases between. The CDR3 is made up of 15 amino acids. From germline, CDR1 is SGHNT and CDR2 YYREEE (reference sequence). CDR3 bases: TGTGCCAGCAGCCCCCGAGAGGGAGGATCCGGGGAGCTGTTTTTT. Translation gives CASSPREGGSGELFF.

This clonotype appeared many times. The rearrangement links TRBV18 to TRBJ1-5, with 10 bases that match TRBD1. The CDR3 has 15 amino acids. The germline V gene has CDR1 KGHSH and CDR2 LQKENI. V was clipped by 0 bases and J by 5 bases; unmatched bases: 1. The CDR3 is CASSPPGTGDQPQHF. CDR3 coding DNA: TGTGCCAGCTCACCACCCGGGACAGGGGATCAGCCCCAGCATTTT.

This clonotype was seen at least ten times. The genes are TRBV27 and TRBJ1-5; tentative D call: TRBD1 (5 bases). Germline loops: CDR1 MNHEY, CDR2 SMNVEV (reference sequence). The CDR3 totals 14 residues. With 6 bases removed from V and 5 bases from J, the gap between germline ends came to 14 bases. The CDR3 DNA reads TGTGCCAGCAGCCAGGGACGATCGGATCAGCCCCAGCATTTT. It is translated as CASSQGRSDQPQHF.

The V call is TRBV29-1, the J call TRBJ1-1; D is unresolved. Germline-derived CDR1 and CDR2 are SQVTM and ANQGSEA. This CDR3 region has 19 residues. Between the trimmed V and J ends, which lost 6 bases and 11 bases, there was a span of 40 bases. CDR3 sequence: CSVGTSSYDLARTTAQAFF. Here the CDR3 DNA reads TGCAGCGTCGGAACTAGCAGCTACGATCTTGCCCGGACGACTGCCCAGGCTTTCTTT.

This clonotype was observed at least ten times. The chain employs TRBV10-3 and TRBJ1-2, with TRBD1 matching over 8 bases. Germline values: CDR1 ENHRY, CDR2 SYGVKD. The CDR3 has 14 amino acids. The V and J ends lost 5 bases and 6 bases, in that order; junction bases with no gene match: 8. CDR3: CAISSAGGVDGYTF. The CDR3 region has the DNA TGTGCCATCAGTTCCGCAGGGGGCGTCGATGGCTACACCTTC.

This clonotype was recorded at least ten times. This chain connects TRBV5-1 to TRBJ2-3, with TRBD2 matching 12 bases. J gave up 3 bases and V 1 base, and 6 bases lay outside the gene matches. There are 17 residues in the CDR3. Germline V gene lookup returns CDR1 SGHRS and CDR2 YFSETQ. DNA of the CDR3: TGCGCCAGCAGCTTGCCCCTAGCGGGGGGGCGGACAGATACGCAGTATTTT. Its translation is CASSLPLAGGRTDTQYF.

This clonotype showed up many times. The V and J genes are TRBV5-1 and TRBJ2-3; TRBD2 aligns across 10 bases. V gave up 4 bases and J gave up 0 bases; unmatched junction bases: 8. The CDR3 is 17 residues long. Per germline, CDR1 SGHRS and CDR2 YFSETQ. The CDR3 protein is CASSQTSGSSSTDTQYF. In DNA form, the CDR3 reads TGCGCCAGCAGCCAGACTAGCGGGTCCTCTAGCACAGATACGCAGTATTTT.

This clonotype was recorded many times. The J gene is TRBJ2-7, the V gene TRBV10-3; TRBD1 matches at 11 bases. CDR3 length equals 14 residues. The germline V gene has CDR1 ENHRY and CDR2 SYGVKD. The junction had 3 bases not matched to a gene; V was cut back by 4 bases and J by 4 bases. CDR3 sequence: CAISAGQGAYEQYF. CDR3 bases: TGTGCCATCAGTGCCGGACAGGGGGCTTACGAGCAGTACTTC.

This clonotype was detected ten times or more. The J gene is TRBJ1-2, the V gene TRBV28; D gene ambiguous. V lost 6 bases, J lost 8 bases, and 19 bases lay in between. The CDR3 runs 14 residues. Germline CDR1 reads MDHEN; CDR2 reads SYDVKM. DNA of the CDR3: TGTGCCAGCAGAAGGCCCAAAGGGCATGACGGCTACACCTTC. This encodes CASRRPKGHDGYTF.

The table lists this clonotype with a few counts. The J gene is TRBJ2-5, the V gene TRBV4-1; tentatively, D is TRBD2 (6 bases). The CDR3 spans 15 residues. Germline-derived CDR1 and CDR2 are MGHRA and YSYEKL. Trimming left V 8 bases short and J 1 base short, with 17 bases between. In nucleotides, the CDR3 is TGCGCCAGCGGGCCCGGGCGGGGCCTCCAAGAGACCCAGTACTTC. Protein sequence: CASGPGRGLQETQYF.

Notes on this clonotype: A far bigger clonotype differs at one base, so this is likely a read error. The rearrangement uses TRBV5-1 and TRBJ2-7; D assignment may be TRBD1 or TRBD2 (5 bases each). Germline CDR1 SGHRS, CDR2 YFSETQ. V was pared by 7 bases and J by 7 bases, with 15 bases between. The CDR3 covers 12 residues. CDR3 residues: CASSLSGGEQYF. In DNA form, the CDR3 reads TGCGCCAGCTCCCTCAGTGGGGGTGAGCAGTACTTC. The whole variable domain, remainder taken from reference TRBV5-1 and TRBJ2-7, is KAGVTQTPRYLIKTRGQQVTLSCSPISGHRSVSWYQQTPGQGLQFLFEYFSETQRNKGNFPGRFSGRQFSNSRSEMNVSTLELGDSALYLCASSLSGGEQYFGPGTRLTVT.

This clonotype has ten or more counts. CDR3 nucleotide sequence: TGTGCCAGTAACCGGGACCCCCAAGCGGGGAAACTGTTTTTT. Amino acids: CASNRDPQAGKLFF. The chain recombines TRBV19 with TRBJ1-4; D possibly corresponds to TRBD1 (5 bases). CDR1 is LNHDA and CDR2 is SQIVND in the germline V gene (reference sequence). The CDR3 loop spans 14 amino acids. V lost 7 bases, J lost 11 bases, and 20 bases lay in between.

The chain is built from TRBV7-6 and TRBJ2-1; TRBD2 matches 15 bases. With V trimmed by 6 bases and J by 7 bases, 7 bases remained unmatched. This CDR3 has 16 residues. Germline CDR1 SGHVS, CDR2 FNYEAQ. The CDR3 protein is CASRQGLAGGRNEQFF. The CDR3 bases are TGTGCCAGCAGGCAGGGACTAGCGGGAGGCCGGAATGAGCAGTTCTTC.

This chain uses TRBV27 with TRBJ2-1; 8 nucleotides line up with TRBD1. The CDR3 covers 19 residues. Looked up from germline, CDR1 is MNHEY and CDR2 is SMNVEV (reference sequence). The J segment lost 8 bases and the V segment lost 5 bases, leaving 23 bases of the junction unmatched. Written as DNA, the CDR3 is TGTGCCAGCAGTGGCCAGGGGGCCCTCTCCTGGGATAAGCGCGATGAGCAGTTCTTC. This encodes CASSGQGALSWDKRDEQFF.

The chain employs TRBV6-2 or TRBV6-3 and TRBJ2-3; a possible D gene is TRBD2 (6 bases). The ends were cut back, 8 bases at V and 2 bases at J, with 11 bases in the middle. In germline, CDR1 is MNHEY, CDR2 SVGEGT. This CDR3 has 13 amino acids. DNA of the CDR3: TGTGCCAGCCGGGACTCCTTCACAGATACGCAGTATTTT. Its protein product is CASRDSFTDTQYF.